This entry lists 12 T cell receptor beta chains sequenced from one sample in a study of tissue T cells after allogeneic stem cell transplantation. TCRdb's copy holds only in-frame clones and misses some; the assay was immunoSEQ multiplex PCR. Among some 47,000 clones listed, approximately 70% were seen once. The sequenced material came from sorted cells pooled from one or two spleens. The receptors were sampled from a pool of C57BL/6 mice in good health.

Comment on this clone: Mouse gene names and germline throughout. The observed sequence ends 1 residue before the CDR3 terminus, with the missing tail filled in from the germline J gene. The rearrangement uses TRBV26 and TRBJ2-4; possibly TRBD1 for D (5 bases). The CDR3 is made up of 12 amino acids. Trimming cost V 3 bases and J 7 bases, with 8 bases left between them. Germline V gives CDR1 KGHPV, CDR2 FQNQEV (reference sequence). The CDR3 is CASSLQGDTLYF. CDR3 DNA (partial): TGTGCCAGCAGTCTCCAGGGAGACACCTTGTAC.

As concerns this clone: The listed genes are named as in mouse. CDR3 DNA, as far as it was read: TGTGCCAGCAGTGTCGGGACTTCAGAAACGCTGTAT. Translation: CASSVGTSETLY. The CDR3 in its entirety is CASSVGTSETLYF. This chain uses TRBV13-3 with TRBJ2-3; maybe TRBD2 (6 bases). Read data end 1 residue before the CDR3 end; the end is taken from the germline J gene. The CDR3 spans 13 residues. Germline V CDR1 and CDR2: NNHDY, SYVADS. Trimming shortened V by 3 bases and J by 4 bases, and 9 bases separated the two germline ends.

In its sample, this clone was seen a few times. Mouse gene names and germline throughout. Read data end 1 residue before the CDR3 end; the end is taken from the germline J gene. This chain connects TRBV31 to TRBJ2-7, with 13 bases aligning to TRBD2. Trimming removed 5 bases from V and 2 bases from J; junction bases left unmatched: 0. The CDR3 consists of 13 residues. The germline V gene encodes CDR1 GKSSPN and CDR2 SITVG. The CDR3 spells CAWGTGGAYEQYF. The DNA read from the CDR3 is TGTGCCTGGGGGACTGGGGGGGCCTATGAACAGTAC.

A note on this clone: The genes and germline here are from mouse. Read data end 1 residue before the CDR3 end; the end is taken from the germline J gene. The chain has TRBV19 and TRBJ2-1, with 9 bases lining up with TRBD2. CDR3 length: 14 residues. The germline V gene encodes CDR1 FNHDT and CDR2 SITEND (reference sequence). V dropped 3 bases and J dropped 4; count of bases not matched to a gene: 2. The CDR3 bases that were read are TGTGCCAGCAGTACTCTGGGGGGGTATGCTGAGCAGTTC. Translated: CASSTLGGYAEQF. The full CDR3 reads CASSTLGGYAEQFF.

Regarding this clone: Germline and genes here are mouse. The CDR3 extends 1 residue past the end of the read, so its final part is completed from the germline J gene. Other DNA sequences of this sample code for an identical CDR3. The chain links TRBV13-2 to TRBJ2-7; 12 bases match TRBD2. Trimming cost V 5 bases and J 4 bases; bases outside gene matches: 1. Per germline, CDR1 NNHNN and CDR2 SYGAGS (reference sequence). This CDR3 region has 13 residues. The sequenced CDR3 bases are TGTGCCAGCGGGGGGACTGGGGGGTATGAACAGTAC. This sequence encodes CASGGTGGYEQY. The entire CDR3 protein reads CASGGTGGYEQYF.

In the case of this clone: The gene names here belong to mouse. The read ends 1 residue shy of where the CDR3 ends; the end is completed using the germline J gene. The chain joins TRBV13-3 to TRBJ2-3; 7 nucleotides line up with TRBD2. The trim removed 5 bases at V and 2 bases at J, leaving 5 bases unmatched. The CDR3 totals 14 residues. Per germline, CDR1 NNHDY and CDR2 SYVADS. The CDR3 here is CASRSTGTAETLYF. The covered CDR3 bases are TGTGCCAGCAGGTCGACTGGGACTGCAGAAACGCTGTAT.

This clone was counted only a few times. Mouse gene names apply. With the read ending 1 residue before the CDR3 end, the germline J gene is used to fill in that end. J is TRBJ2-3 and V is TRBV13-2; 7 bases fit TRBD2. Germline values: CDR1 NNHNN, CDR2 SYGAGS (reference sequence). This CDR3 region has 14 residues. The V segment lost 0 bases and the J segment 4 bases; nucleotides outside the gene matches: 2. The part of the CDR3 DNA that was read is TGTGCCAGCGGTGATGCCTGGGGGTCAGAAACGCTGTAT. This sequence encodes CASGDAWGSETLY. The CDR3 as a whole reads CASGDAWGSETLYF.

A note on this clone: The listed genes are named as in mouse. The read ends 1 residue shy of where the CDR3 ends; the end is completed using the germline J gene. This sequence joins TRBV2 and TRBJ1-2; D ambiguous. The V and J ends lost 0 bases and 0 bases respectively, with 2 bases between them. This CDR3 contains 13 residues. CDR1 and CDR2 (germline): LGHNA, YSYQKL. The CDR3: CASSQEANSDYTF. The covered CDR3 bases are TGTGCCAGCAGCCAAGAGGCAAACTCCGACTACACC.

Details on this clone: Any gene name here is a mouse gene name. Sequencing ends 1 residue short of the CDR3 end; the germline J gene provides the rest. The V call is TRBV13-2, the J call TRBJ1-1; 8 positions match TRBD1. The ends lost 0 bases at V and 1 base at J; junction bases unmatched: 2. Germline CDR1 reads NNHNN; CDR2 reads SYGAGS (reference sequence). The CDR3 covers 15 residues. The CDR3 loop is CASGDAGTGNTEVFF. The part of the CDR3 DNA that was read is TGTGCCAGCGGTGATGCCGGGACAGGGAACACAGAAGTCTTC.

Notes on this clone: Gene names refer to mouse genes. The covered CDR3 bases are TGCACCTGCAGTGTTGGGGGGGCCGCAGAAACGCTGTAT. It encodes CTCSVGGAAETLY. The whole CDR3 region reads CTCSVGGAAETLYF. This chain connects TRBV1 to TRBJ2-3, with 9 bases matching TRBD2. The observed sequence ends 1 residue before the CDR3 terminus, with the missing tail filled in from the germline J gene. Germline V gene lookup returns CDR1 NSQYPW and CDR2 LRSPGD (reference sequence). J was trimmed by 3 bases and V by 4 bases; bases with no gene match: 2. The CDR3 runs to 14 residues.

To note about this clone: Gene names refer to mouse genes. Read coverage stops 1 residue before the CDR3 terminus; the germline J gene supplies the remainder. The chain recombines TRBV20 with TRBJ2-4; possibly TRBD1 or TRBD2 for D (6 bases each). The ends were cut back, 3 bases at V and 2 bases at J, with 9 bases in the middle. The CDR3 sequence is 13 residues long. Germline-derived CDR1 and CDR2 are GFQATS and STVNSAI. CDR3 protein: CGASRGVQNTLYF. The DNA read from the CDR3 is TGTGGTGCTAGTAGGGGGGTTCAAAACACCTTGTAC.

To note about this clone: Gene names are mouse gene names. The sequence runs out 1 residue before the end of the CDR3; the remainder is reconstructed from the germline J gene. This chain connects TRBV20 to TRBJ2-4, with D possibly being TRBD1 (6 bases). The CDR3 sequence is 12 residues long. Germline values: CDR1 GFQATS, CDR2 STVNSAI. V lost 3 bases, J lost 3 bases, and 7 bases lay in between. CDR3 residues: CGARQGQNTLYF. The sequenced CDR3 bases are TGTGGTGCTAGACAGGGACAAAACACCTTGTAC.